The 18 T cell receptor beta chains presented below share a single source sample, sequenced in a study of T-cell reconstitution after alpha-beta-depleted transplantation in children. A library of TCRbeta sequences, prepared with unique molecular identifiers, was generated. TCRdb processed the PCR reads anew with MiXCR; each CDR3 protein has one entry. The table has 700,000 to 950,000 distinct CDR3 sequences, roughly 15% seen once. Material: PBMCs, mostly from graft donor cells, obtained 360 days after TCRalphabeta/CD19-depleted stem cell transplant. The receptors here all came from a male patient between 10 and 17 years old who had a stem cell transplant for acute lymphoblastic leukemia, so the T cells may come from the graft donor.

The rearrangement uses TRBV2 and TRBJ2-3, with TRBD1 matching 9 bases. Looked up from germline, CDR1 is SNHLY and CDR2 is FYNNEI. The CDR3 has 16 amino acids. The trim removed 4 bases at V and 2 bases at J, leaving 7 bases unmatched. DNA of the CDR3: TGTGCCAGCAGTGGCGTGTGGACAGGGGACACAGATACGCAGTATTTT. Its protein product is CASSGVWTGDTDTQYF.

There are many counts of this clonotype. The CDR3 nucleotides are TGTGCCAGCAGTTTAGCGCTAAGAACGAACACCGGGGAGCTGTTTTTT. This translates into CASSLALRTNTGELFF. V and J are TRBV12-3 or TRBV12-4 and TRBJ2-2, with D unresolved. V was pared by 0 bases and J by 0 bases, with 8 bases between. CDR3 length: 16 amino acids.

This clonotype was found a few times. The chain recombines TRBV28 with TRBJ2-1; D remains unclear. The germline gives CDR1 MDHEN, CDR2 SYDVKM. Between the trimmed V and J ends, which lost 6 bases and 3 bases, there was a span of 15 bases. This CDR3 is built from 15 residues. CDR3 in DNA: TGTGCCAGCAGCCCACCGGGCGGCAACTACAATGAGCAGTTCTTC. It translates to CASSPPGGNYNEQFF.

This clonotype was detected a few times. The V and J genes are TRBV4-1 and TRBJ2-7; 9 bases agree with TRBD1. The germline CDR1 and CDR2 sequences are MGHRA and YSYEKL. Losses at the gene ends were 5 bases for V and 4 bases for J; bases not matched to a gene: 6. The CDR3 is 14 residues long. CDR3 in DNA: TGCGCCAGCAGCACCCGGGACAGGGAGTACGAGCAGTACTTC. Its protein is CASSTRDREYEQYF.

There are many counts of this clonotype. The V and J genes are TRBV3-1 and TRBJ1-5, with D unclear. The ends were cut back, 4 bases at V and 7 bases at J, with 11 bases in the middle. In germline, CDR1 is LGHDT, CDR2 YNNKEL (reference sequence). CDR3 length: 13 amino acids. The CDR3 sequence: CASSLLGGQPQHF. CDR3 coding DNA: TGTGCCAGCAGCCTATTAGGAGGACAGCCCCAGCATTTT.

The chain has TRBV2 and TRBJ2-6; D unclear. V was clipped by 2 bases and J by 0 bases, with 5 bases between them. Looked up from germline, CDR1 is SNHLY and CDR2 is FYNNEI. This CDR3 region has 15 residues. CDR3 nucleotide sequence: TGTGCCAGCAGTGAACAGACCTCTGGGGCCAACGTCCTGACTTTC. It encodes CASSEQTSGANVLTF.

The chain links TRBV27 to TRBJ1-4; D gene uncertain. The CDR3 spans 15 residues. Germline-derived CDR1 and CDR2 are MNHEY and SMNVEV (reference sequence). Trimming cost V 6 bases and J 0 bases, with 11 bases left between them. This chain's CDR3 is CASSLKIATNEKLFF. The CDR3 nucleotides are TGTGCCAGCAGCCTAAAGATTGCAACTAATGAAAAACTGTTTTTT.

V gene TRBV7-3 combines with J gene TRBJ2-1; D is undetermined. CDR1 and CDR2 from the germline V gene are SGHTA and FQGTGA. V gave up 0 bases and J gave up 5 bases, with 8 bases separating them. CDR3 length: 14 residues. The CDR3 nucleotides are TGTGCCAGCAGCTTAACAAACGGCAACAATGAGCAGTTCTTC. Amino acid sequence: CASSLTNGNNEQFF.

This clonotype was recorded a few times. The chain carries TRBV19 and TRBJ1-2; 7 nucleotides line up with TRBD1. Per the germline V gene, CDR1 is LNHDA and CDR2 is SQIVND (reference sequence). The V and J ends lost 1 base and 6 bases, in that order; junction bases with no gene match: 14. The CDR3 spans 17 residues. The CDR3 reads CASSIAALGGGADGYTF. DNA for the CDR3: TGTGCCAGTAGTATAGCGGCTTTAGGAGGGGGCGCGGATGGCTACACCTTC.

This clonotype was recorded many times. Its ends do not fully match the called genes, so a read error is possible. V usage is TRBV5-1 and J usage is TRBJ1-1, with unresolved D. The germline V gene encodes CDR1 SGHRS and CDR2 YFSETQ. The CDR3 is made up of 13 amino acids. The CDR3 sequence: CASSLSLNTEAFF. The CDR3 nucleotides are TGTGCCAGCAGCTTATCGCTGAACACTGAAGCTTTCTTT. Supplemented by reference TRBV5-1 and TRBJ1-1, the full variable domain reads KAGVTQTPRYLIKTRGQQVTLSCSPISGHRSVSWYQQTPGQGLQFLFEYFSETQRNKGNFPGRFSGRQFSNSRSEMNVSTLELGDSALYLCASSLSLNTEAFFGQGTRLTVV.

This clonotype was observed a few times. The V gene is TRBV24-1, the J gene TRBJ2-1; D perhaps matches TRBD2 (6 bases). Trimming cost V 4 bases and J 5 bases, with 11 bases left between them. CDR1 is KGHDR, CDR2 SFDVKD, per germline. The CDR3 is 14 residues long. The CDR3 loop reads CATSEGTGNNEQFF. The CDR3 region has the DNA TGTGCCACCAGTGAGGGGACTGGCAACAATGAGCAGTTCTTC.

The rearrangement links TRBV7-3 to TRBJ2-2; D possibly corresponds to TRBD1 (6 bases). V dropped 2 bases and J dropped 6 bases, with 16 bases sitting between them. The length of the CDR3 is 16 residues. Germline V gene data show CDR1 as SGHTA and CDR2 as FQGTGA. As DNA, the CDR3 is TGTGCCAGCAGCTTATTCGTGACAGGAAGGGCCGGGGAGCTGTTTTTT. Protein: CASSLFVTGRAGELFF. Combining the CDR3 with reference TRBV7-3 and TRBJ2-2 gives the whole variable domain GAGVSQTPSNKVTEKGKYVELRCDPISGHTALYWYRQSLGQGPEFLIYFQGTGAADDSGLPNDRFFAVRPEGSVSTLKIQRTERGDSAVYLCASSLFVTGRAGELFFGEGSRLTVL.

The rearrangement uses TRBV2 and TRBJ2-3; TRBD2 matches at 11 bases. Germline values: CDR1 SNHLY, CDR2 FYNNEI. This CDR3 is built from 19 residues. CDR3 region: CTCSLEAPGLAEGTDTQYF. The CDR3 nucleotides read TGTACCTGCAGTTTAGAAGCCCCGGGACTAGCGGAAGGCACAGATACGCAGTATTTT.

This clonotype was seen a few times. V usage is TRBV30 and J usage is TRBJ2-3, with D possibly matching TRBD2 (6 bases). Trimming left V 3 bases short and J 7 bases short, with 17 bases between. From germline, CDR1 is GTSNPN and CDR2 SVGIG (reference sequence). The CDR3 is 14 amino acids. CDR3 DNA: TGTGCCTGGAGCCCAGCGGGCGTCCTTCATACGCAGTATTTT. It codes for CAWSPAGVLHTQYF.

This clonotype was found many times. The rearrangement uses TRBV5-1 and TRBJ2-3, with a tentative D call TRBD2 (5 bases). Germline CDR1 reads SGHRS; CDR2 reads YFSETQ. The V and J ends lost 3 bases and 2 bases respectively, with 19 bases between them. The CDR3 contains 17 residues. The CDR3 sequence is CASSSFKGAVPTDTQYF. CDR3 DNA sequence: TGCGCCAGCAGCTCCTTTAAGGGAGCGGTCCCCACAGATACGCAGTATTTT.

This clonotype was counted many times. DNA of the CDR3: TGTGCCAGCAGCCAACTTGGGAGTAGAGGTACCGGGGAGCTGTTTTTT. As protein: CASSQLGSRGTGELFF. V gene TRBV3-1 combines with J gene TRBJ2-2; D perhaps matches TRBD2 (5 bases). This CDR3 region has 16 residues. Germline V lookup: CDR1 LGHDT, CDR2 YNNKEL (reference sequence). Trimming took 2 bases from V and 5 from J, leaving 15 bases between them.

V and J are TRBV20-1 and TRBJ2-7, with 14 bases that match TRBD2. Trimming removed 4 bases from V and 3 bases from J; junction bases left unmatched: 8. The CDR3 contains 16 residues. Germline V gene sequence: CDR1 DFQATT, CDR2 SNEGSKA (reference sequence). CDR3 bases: TGCAGTGCTAAACTTGTGGGACTAGCGGGAGTCTACGAGCAGTACTTC. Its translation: CSAKLVGLAGVYEQYF.

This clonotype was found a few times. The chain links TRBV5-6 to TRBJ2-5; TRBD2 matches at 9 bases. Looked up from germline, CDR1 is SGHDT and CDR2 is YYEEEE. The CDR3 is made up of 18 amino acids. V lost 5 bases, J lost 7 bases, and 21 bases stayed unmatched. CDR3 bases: TGTGCCAGCAGAACTAAACCTCGACTAGCGGAGCGATTAGGGACCCAGTACTTC. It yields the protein CASRTKPRLAERLGTQYF.